This T cell receptor beta chain was identified during a study of blood T cell repertoires in COVID-19. Study context: Samples taken during acute and convalescent COVID-19 were collected in the United States, Italy and Spain. In each case, the material was cDNA or gDNA derived from T cells, B-cell-depleted T cells, or PBMCs.

With 3 bases removed from V and 0 bases from J, the gap between germline ends came to 8 bases. Germline V gene sequence: CDR1 KGHDR, CDR2 SFDVKD. This CDR3 is 15 amino acids long. Per the original methods: Cell counts per sample came from amplifying reference gene primers. The assay was immunoSEQ multiplex PCR, and TCRdb's table has in-frame clones only and misses some. For V, J and clone size, that table is used; D and trimming come from the DNA. The table lists about 310,000 clones, 70% to 90% of them singletons. The specimen was peripheral blood. The sequence derives from a woman aged 45-65 years who had recovered from COVID-19. V usage is TRBV24-1 and J usage is TRBJ1-5; D remains unclear. CDR3 sequence: CATSDPRYSNQPQHF. Written as DNA, the CDR3 is TGTGCCACCAGTGATCCCCGGTATAGCAATCAGCCCCAGCATTTT.